This is a list of T cell receptor beta chains from one sample in a study of blood T cell repertoires in COVID-19. TCRdb keeps only in-frame clones here, not all; method: immunoSEQ multiplex PCR. The table lists 200,000 to 250,000 clones, around 83% of them singletons. Sequencing was done on a sample of peripheral blood. All receptors come from a woman aged 80 or over with COVID-19, enrolled during active disease. Each CDR3 is given with its conserved first and last residue. D genes are given only for firm matches. Size is omitted from some rows. Given values are once, few, many or a class for expanded clones.

d_call j_call v_call clone_size cdr3_nt cdr3_aa
NA TRBJ1-1 TRBV3-1/TRBV3-2 NA TGTGCCAGCAGTTACCCGGGACTGCGAAGTACTGAAGCTTTCTTT CASSYPGLRSTEAFF
NA TRBJ2-7 TRBV9 NA TGTGCCAGCGGTCAGGGCAGCTTCTCCTACGAGCAGTACTTC CASGQGSFSYEQYF
TRBD2 TRBJ2-7 TRBV4-2 NA TGTGCCAGCAGCCAAGAGCCGGGACTAGCGGTCGACGAGCAGTACTTC CASSQEPGLAVDEQYF
TRBD2 TRBJ2-3 TRBV13 NA TGTGCCAGCAGCGGGGGACTAGCGGGAGGCCGAGGGACAGATACGCAGTATTTT CASSGGLAGGRGTDTQYF
TRBD1 TRBJ2-3 TRBV6-5 NA TGTGCCAGCTGGGCGACAGGGACAGATACGCAGTATTTT CASWATGTDTQYF
NA TRBJ2-5 TRBV5-1 NA TGCGCCAGCAGCCGAGCAGGGGACGGCCAAGAGACCCAGTACTTC CASSRAGDGQETQYF
NA TRBJ1-6 TRBV5-8 many TGTGCCTCCACCCGCAGTTACTATAATTCACCCCTCCACTTT CASTRSYYNSPLHF
TRBD1 TRBJ1-5 TRBV7-2 once TGTGCCAGCAGCTTAGGGACAGGGCAGGCAAATCAGCCCCAGCATTTT CASSLGTGQANQPQHF
TRBD1 TRBJ1-1 TRBV18 NA TGTGCCAGCTCACCAGGACAGGAGCTAGAAGCTTTCTTT CASSPGQELEAFF
NA TRBJ1-2 TRBV5-1 NA TGCGCCAGCAGCTTGATGCAGGCCAACTATGGCTACACCTTC CASSLMQANYGYTF
NA TRBJ1-4 TRBV24-1 once TGTGCCACCAGTGATTTGTGCAGGCGGAGCGGGGGCAATGAAAAACTGTTTTTT CATSDLCRRSGGNEKLFF
TRBD2 TRBJ2-7 TRBV12-3/TRBV12-4 NA TGTGCCAGCAGTATTAGCGGGAGAGACGAGCAGTACTTC CASSISGRDEQYF
TRBD1 TRBJ1-1 TRBV19 few TGTGCCACCCGGGAACAGGGGAAGACTTTCTTT CATREQGKTFF
TRBD1 TRBJ1-3 TRBV28 NA TGTGCCAGCAGCCCAGAGGGGGCTCGAGGAAACACCATATATTTT CASSPEGARGNTIYF
NA TRBJ2-7 TRBV5-4 NA TGTGCCAGCAGCTTGGGGTTGGTAGCGGCCTACGAGCAGTACTTC CASSLGLVAAYEQYF
TRBD1 TRBJ1-6 TRBV5-1 NA TGCGCCAGCAGCTTATTCGCGGGACAGCTGAATTCACCCCTCCACTTT CASSLFAGQLNSPLHF
TRBD1 TRBJ1-3 TRBV6-6 NA TGTGCCAGCAGTATACAGGGGTCTGGAAACACCATATATTTT CASSIQGSGNTIYF
TRBD1 TRBJ2-2 TRBV11-2 NA TGTGCCAGCAGCTTTGGGGACAGGGGGCTGGGGGAGCTGTTTTTT CASSFGDRGLGELFF
NA TRBJ2-2 TRBV10-3 NA TGTGCCATCAGTGACCCCCTAGCCGGGGAGCTGTTTTTT CAISDPLAGELFF
NA TRBJ1-1 TRBV7-9 NA TGTGCCAGCAGCAACGGACACCCGAACACTGAAGCTTTCTTT CASSNGHPNTEAFF
TRBD2 TRBJ2-2 TRBV5-1 NA TGCGCCAGCAGCCAGCCGACTAGCGTCTCCGGGGAGCTGTTTTTT CASSQPTSVSGELFF
NA TRBJ1-2 TRBV30 NA TGTGCCTGGAGTCCAGGCTCCTCCTCAGGTGGCTACACCTTC CAWSPGSSSGGYTF
NA TRBJ1-3 TRBV30 once TGTGCCTGGAGTGTGCCAGGGTCTGGAAACACCATATATTTT CAWSVPGSGNTIYF
NA TRBJ2-1 TRBV29-1 NA TGCAGCGTTGGCGCGGGGCTACAGATTAATGAGCAGTTCTTC CSVGAGLQINEQFF
NA TRBJ1-1 TRBV11-2 NA TGTGCCAGCAGCGCCCGGACCCACAGGGACACTGAAGCTTTCTTT CASSARTHRDTEAFF
NA TRBJ1-1 TRBV12-3/TRBV12-4 few TGTGCCATCCGAAGCCAGGGTGAAGCTTTCTTT CAIRSQGEAFF
TRBD1 TRBJ2-7 TRBV9 NA TGTGCCAGCAGCCCTGCCCGGACAGGAGGCTCCTACGAGCAGTACTTC CASSPARTGGSYEQYF
NA TRBJ1-5 TRBV2 few TGTGCCAGCAGTGAAGCCCCGGGCAATCAGCCCCAGCATTTT CASSEAPGNQPQHF
NA TRBJ1-6 TRBV30 many TGTGCCTGGAGTGTCGGGGGGCCCTCTAATTCACCCCTCCACTTT CAWSVGGPSNSPLHF
NA TRBJ1-1 TRBV10-3 NA TGTGCCATCAGTGAGGACTGGAACACTGAAGCTTTCTTT CAISEDWNTEAFF
NA TRBJ1-1 TRBV19 NA TGTGCCAGTAGGACCGCGACAGGTTTGAACACTGAAGCTTTCTTT CASRTATGLNTEAFF
TRBD2 TRBJ2-7 TRBV19 NA TGTGCCAGTAGTGGGACTAGCTGGACCTACGAGCAGTACTTC CASSGTSWTYEQYF
NA TRBJ1-2 TRBV5-6 NA TGTGCCAGCAGGGGTAGAGGTGGCTACACCTTC CASRGRGGYTF
TRBD2 TRBJ2-3 TRBV2 NA TGTGCCAGCAGTACCCCTCCGTGGCGGGGAGGGACAGATACGCAGTATTTT CASSTPPWRGGTDTQYF
TRBD1 TRBJ2-7 TRBV28 NA TGTGCCAGCAGCCCCAGCAGGGGGTTTTACGAGCAGTACTTC CASSPSRGFYEQYF
NA TRBJ1-6 TRBV30 few TGTGCCTGGAGCGTGCCGGGGCCCCTCCACTTT CAWSVPGPLHF
TRBD1 TRBJ1-1 TRBV24-1 NA TGTGCCAATACCGGGACAGGGGGCGGGGGCACTGAAGCTTTCTTT CANTGTGGGGTEAFF
TRBD1 TRBJ2-7 TRBV7-2 NA TGTGCCAGCAGCCGCTTAGGGGGCGGGTATTACGAGCAGTACTTC CASSRLGGGYYEQYF
TRBD2 TRBJ2-5 TRBV3-1/TRBV3-2 NA TGTGCCAGCAGCCAAGCACTAGCGGCGGAGACCCAGTACTTC CASSQALAAETQYF
TRBD1 TRBJ2-5 TRBV7-2 NA TGTGCCAGCAGCCCCCGGACAGGGGGCCGGGAGACCCAGTACTTC CASSPRTGGRETQYF
TRBD1 TRBJ1-2 TRBV2 NA TGTGCCAGCACGGCCAAAAGGGAGAGGGGGCCCGGCTACACCTTC CASTAKRERGPGYTF
TRBD2 TRBJ2-7 TRBV7-2 NA TGTGCCAGCAGCTTCGGGACTAGCGGGACTGTGGTCTTC CASSFGTSGTVVF
TRBD1 TRBJ1-2 TRBV4-1 NA TGCGCCAGCAGCCATGGACAGGGGTGGGAGGGCTACACCTTC CASSHGQGWEGYTF
NA TRBJ2-5 TRBV5-1 NA TGCGCCAGCAGAAGACAGGAAGAGACCCAGTACTTC CASRRQEETQYF
TRBD1 TRBJ1-1 TRBV23-1 NA TGCGCCAGCAGTCCGGGACAGGGGGTTCTTTACACTGAAGCTTTCTTT CASSPGQGVLYTEAFF
TRBD1 TRBJ1-2 TRBV6-1 NA TGTGCCAGCAGGGAATTGGACAGGGCGGCTGGCTACACCTTC CASRELDRAAGYTF
NA TRBJ2-7 TRBV6-5 NA TGTGCCAGCAGGAGGATCGCCGTTTCCTACGAGCAGTACTTC CASRRIAVSYEQYF
TRBD2 TRBJ2-7 TRBV28 NA TGTGCCAGCAGTTTCTCCAGCGGGAGGCTCTACGAGCAGTACTTC CASSFSSGRLYEQYF
NA TRBJ1-1 TRBV6-5 NA TGTGCCAGCACCCCTAGACCGAGCGCTGAAGCTTTCTTT CASTPRPSAEAFF
TRBD1 TRBJ1-2 TRBV18 NA TGTGCCAGCTCAGAACAGGGGATTAACTATGGCTACACCTTC CASSEQGINYGYTF
NA TRBJ2-5 TRBV7-9 few TGTGCCAGCAGCCCCCGACTAGTTGAGGAGACCCAGTACTTC CASSPRLVEETQYF
NA TRBJ1-2 TRBV28 NA TGTGCCAGCAGTTTACTTTACAGCAACTATGGCTACACCTTC CASSLLYSNYGYTF
TRBD1 TRBJ1-2 TRBV18 NA TGTGCCAGCTCACCAACTAGACAGGGAAACTATGGCTACACCTTC CASSPTRQGNYGYTF